This TCR beta chain was sequenced in a study of T cell responses to AZD1222 COVID-19 vaccine (dated by TCRdb to about 2021). The study in broad terms: Because spike-specific TCR depth and breadth did not differ between the two schedules, AZD1222 recipients who got a second dose at roughly 4 weeks were pooled with those who got a second dose at roughly 12 weeks. TCR sequencing covered over 230 trial participants: 200 to 220 given two doses of AZD1222 and about 26 given two doses of MenACWY control vaccine. Trial participants were enrolled into age subgroups of 18-55, 56-69 and 70-plus years, which contained 148, 28 and 57 TCR-sequenced participants, respectively.

The CDR3 regions of human TCRbeta chains were subjected to immunosequencing. The paper's processing steps were these. Repertoire TCRs were matched against a reference library of SARS-CoV-2-specific TCRs generated with the MIRA antigen-specificity platform. Breadth was defined as the fraction of unique TCRs that were SARS-CoV-2-associated, and depth was defined as the fraction of total T cells that were SARS-CoV-2-associated. Using the MIRA data, every spike-specific TCR was mapped to the spike region that the TCR reacted to and assigned to either a CD4 or a CD8 class. Log10-transformed breadth and depth values were compared by one-way ANOVA with Sidak's multiple comparisons tests. Here the immuneACCESS table is served through TCRdb, limited to in-frame sequences with V and J called. Missing clones are a known gap in these copies; in checked studies unresolved V genes cover under half, and the rest lacks a known reason. That table gives V, J and clone size, and the DNA gave D and trimming. The sample table shows roughly 140,000 clones, and around 89% are seen once. In total, the top ten clones hold 2% to 2.5% of the sample.

Notes on this clone: The specificity of this receptor is unknown. No much larger clone is present one base from it, and per-base qualities are unavailable.

Sample time point, as interpreted from the label and publication: baseline before first vaccination. Vaccinee samples were obtained from the UK trials COV001 and COV002, which included a single-blind randomized controlled phase 2/3 trial of AZD1222 (ChAdOx1 nCoV-19) in healthy adults. Trial participant PBMC samples were collected at day 0 and day 28 after the second dose for TCRbeta chain sequencing. The CDR3 contains 16 residues, cysteine and phenylalanine counted. Left in the record is the CDR3 DNA by itself, 48 bases read in frame from the first base. Reading the germline V gene gives CDR1 SGHRS and CDR2 YFSETQ. Relative to germline, V is 4 bases shorter and J is 0 bases shorter, with 16 bases between their ends. Study-level results and caveats: After two AZD1222 doses, spike-specific TCR breadth and depth were significantly higher than at day 0 and than in MenACWY recipients. In the small 56-69-year group, the increase in depth fell short of significance, most likely because of low power. Conclusions about previously exposed vaccinees are limited because only 6 or 7 AZD1222 recipients were SARS-CoV-2 seropositive at baseline. The vaccine-associated CD4 TCRs covered the entire spike protein, and the dominant responses fell in regions 160-218 and 743-854. Most participants were white British and females outnumbered males, and the authors suggested that clonal diversity may have been underestimated. Reportedly, almost half of the unique spike-specific TCRs recognized epitopes lying outside the regions that are mutated in the B.1.351 and B.1.1.7 variants. Because no day 14 peak-response samples were available, the repertoires could be characterized only after the peak T cell response.

The chain uses TRBV5-1 and TRBJ2-5; the best D guess is TRBD2, with 6 bases matching. The TCR was taken from an adult in good health. The material was peripheral blood, obtained on day 0 of AZD1222 vaccination. The CDR3 protein: CASSPRAGMYQETQYF. At the DNA level, the sequence is TGCGCCAGCAGCCCGAGGGCGGGAATGTACCAAGAGACCCAGTACTTC.